This paragraph reports one T cell receptor beta chain. Antigen specificity is unknown. The record originates from a study of post-analysis software for immune sequencing data. Study-level findings and limits: TRBV5-6, TRBV5-1 and TRBV20-1 belonged to a set of a handful of TRBV segments that were more frequent in patients than controls. The normalized Chao1 diversity of multiple sclerosis patients was significantly lower than that of controls.

TCR beta cDNA libraries had unique molecular identifiers. Roughly 490,000 cDNA molecules came from around 0.96 to 9.9 million T cells. TCRdb processed the PCR reads anew with MiXCR; each CDR3 protein has one entry. The sample comprises about 540,000 distinct CDR3 sequences, about a third of which are singletons, and 5% to 6% rests with the top ten. This CDR3 region has 15 residues. J gave up 1 base and V 4 bases, and 5 bases lay outside the gene matches. Germline V gene sequence: CDR1 MDHEN, CDR2 SYDVKM. The chain is built from TRBV28 and TRBJ2-7; 9 bases are a match to TRBD2. This sequence originates from a girl aged 2 to 17 with multiple sclerosis. Source material: blood. CDR3: CASSSLAGSSYEQYF. The CDR3 DNA reads TGTGCCAGCAGTTCCCTAGCGGGATCGTCCTACGAGCAGTACTTC. The full variable domain, completed using reference TRBV28 and TRBJ2-7, is DVKVTQSSRYLVKRTGEKVFLECVQDMDHENMFWYRQDPGLGLRLIYFSYDVKMKEKGDIPEGYSVSREKKERFSLILESASTNQTSMYLCASSSLAGSSYEQYFGPGTRLTVT.